The 27 T cell receptor beta chains presented below share a single source sample, sequenced in a study of cytomegalovirus exposure and HLA in healthy donors. 60 Vbeta and 13 Jbeta primers were used in PCR. Libraries were prepared by immunoSEQ multiplex PCR; TCRdb keeps only in-frame clonotypes and omits some of them. Of 95,000 to 150,000 clones listed, about three quarters are singletons. The source material was PBMCs. The source is a woman aged 30 to 39 in good health and CMV-seronegative.

CDR3: CASSLGWGGTGNTIYF. The CDR3 nucleotides read TGTGCCAGCAGCTTAGGGTGGGGGGGAACGGGAAACACCATATATTTT. The chain combines TRBV7-2 with TRBJ1-3; a possible D gene is TRBD1 (5 bases). Trimming stripped 1 base from V and 4 bases from J, with 14 bases between. In germline, CDR1 is SGHTA, CDR2 FQGNSA. The CDR3 consists of 16 residues.

CDR3 residues: CATSRATPSNYEQYF. The CDR3 nucleotides read TGTGCCACCAGCAGAGCGACTCCTTCCAACTACGAGCAGTACTTC. This chain links TRBV15 with TRBJ2-7; no clear D. V gave up 1 base and J gave up 3 bases, with 13 bases separating them. Germline CDR1 reads LNHNV; CDR2 reads YYDKDF (reference sequence). CDR3 length equals 15 residues.

V is TRBV9 and J is TRBJ2-3; 10 positions match TRBD2. The V and J ends lost 4 bases and 4 bases, in that order; junction bases with no gene match: 6. Germline V lookup: CDR1 SGDLS, CDR2 YYNGEE. The CDR3 covers 15 residues. CDR3 nucleotide sequence: TGTGCCAGCAGCCGTCTAGCGGGGGAGGCAGATACGCAGTATTTT. As protein: CASSRLAGEADTQYF.

In DNA, the CDR3 is TGTGCCAGCAGCTTAGAGAGCAGGGAGGAGTACTTC. This translates into CASSLESREEYF. V gene TRBV7-9 combines with J gene TRBJ2-7; D perhaps matches TRBD2 (6 bases). CDR1 is SEHNR, CDR2 FQNEAQ, per germline (reference sequence). Deletions cut 1 base from V and 11 bases from J, with 12 bases between. CDR3 size: 12 residues.

This clone showed up just once. This chain joins TRBV30 and TRBJ1-1, with D possibly matching TRBD1 (5 bases). In germline, CDR1 is GTSNPN, CDR2 SVGIG (reference sequence). The CDR3 sequence is 13 residues long. V was cut by 7 bases and J by 0 bases, with 12 bases left in between. As DNA, the CDR3 is TGTGCCTCCCAGACAGAAATGAACACTGAAGCTTTCTTT. Protein product: CASQTEMNTEAFF.

Only one count was recorded for this clone. The CDR3 loop reads CASSPAWGGPLGLFF. CDR3 in DNA: TGTGCCAGCAGCCCAGCGTGGGGGGGACCCCTTGGACTGTTTTTT. The chain employs TRBV4-2 and TRBJ1-4; perhaps TRBD1 as D (5 bases). The V and J ends lost 4 bases and 13 bases respectively, with 22 bases between them. Germline CDR1 LGHNA, CDR2 YNFKEQ. The CDR3 loop spans 15 amino acids.

The V call is TRBV5-1, the J call TRBJ1-2; 7 nucleotides align to TRBD1. V dropped 4 bases and J dropped 8; count of bases not matched to a gene: 8. Germline CDR1 and CDR2: SGHRS and YFSETQ. The CDR3 loop spans 13 amino acids. The CDR3 reads CASSATGMSGYTF. The CDR3 DNA reads as TGCGCCAGCAGCGCGACAGGGATGAGCGGCTACACCTTC.

The chain uses TRBV29-1 and TRBJ2-5, with TRBD2 identical over 8 bases. The J segment lost 4 bases and the V segment lost 6 bases, leaving 13 bases of the junction unmatched. Germline V gene lookup returns CDR1 SQVTM and CDR2 ANQGSEA. CDR3 length: 15 amino acids. In nucleotides, the CDR3 is TGCAGCGTGGCACGGGTAGCGGGAAATTCAGAGACCCAGTACTTC. Translating gives CSVARVAGNSETQYF. Drawing the rest from reference TRBV29-1 and TRBJ2-5, the complete variable domain is SAVISQKPSRDICQRGTSLTIQCQVDSQVTMMFWYRQQPGQSLTLIATANQGSEATYESGFVIDKFPISRPNLTFSTLTVSNMSPEDSSIYLCSVARVAGNSETQYFGPGTRLLVL.

V and J are TRBV2 and TRBJ2-5; 8 positions agree with TRBD2. Per the germline V gene, CDR1 is SNHLY and CDR2 is FYNNEI. This CDR3 contains 16 residues. With V trimmed by 8 bases and J by 5 bases, 16 bases remained unmatched. CDR3 loop: CASSLGRLARGETQYF. DNA of the CDR3: TGTGCCAGCTCCCTCGGAAGACTAGCGAGGGGGGAGACCCAGTACTTC.

This chain links TRBV29-1 with TRBJ1-1; the D gene is possibly TRBD1 (6 bases). The CDR3 sequence is 13 residues long. The germline V gene encodes CDR1 SQVTM and CDR2 ANQGSEA. The germline V and J ends were trimmed by 8 bases and 2 bases, with 15 bases remaining between them. CDR3 sequence (DNA): TGCAGCATCAACAGGGATGGCAACACTGAAGCTTTCTTT. This sequence encodes CSINRDGNTEAFF. Variable domain in full (rest from reference TRBV29-1 and TRBJ1-1): SAVISQKPSRDICQRGTSLTIQCQVDSQVTMMFWYRQQPGQSLTLIATANQGSEATYESGFVIDKFPISRPNLTFSTLTVSNMSPEDSSIYLCSINRDGNTEAFFGQGTRLTVV.

V is TRBV5-1 and J is TRBJ2-5; weak D call: TRBD1 (6 bases). Germline assignment: CDR1 SGHRS and CDR2 YFSETQ. The CDR3 loop spans 14 amino acids. V was pared by 4 bases and J by 2 bases, with 12 bases between. The CDR3 sequence is CASSPWDKQETQYF. DNA of the CDR3: TGCGCCAGCAGCCCCTGGGACAAACAAGAGACCCAGTACTTC.

CDR3 DNA: TGTGCCAGCACACCATGGGAGAGCCAGCCCCAGCATTTT. This gives the protein CASTPWESQPQHF. The genes are TRBV6-1 and TRBJ1-5; D unresolved. Per the germline V gene, CDR1 is MNHNS and CDR2 is SASEGT. The CDR3 has 13 amino acids. Trimming took 7 bases from V and 7 from J, leaving 14 bases between them.

This clone was observed once. The chain employs TRBV5-8 and TRBJ1-1, with TRBD1 matching 7 bases. The J segment lost 3 bases and the V segment lost 1 base, leaving 6 bases of the junction unmatched. Looked up from germline, CDR1 is SGHTS and CDR2 is YDEGEE. This CDR3 is 15 amino acids long. The DNA for the CDR3 is TGTGCCAGCAGCTTGTTTGACAGGGTGGACACTGAAGCTTTCTTT. This sequence encodes CASSLFDRVDTEAFF.

Note on this clone: The junction and the germline gene differ at one end; a read error may be behind it. This chain links TRBV7-7 with TRBJ2-1; no firm D call. The CDR3 sequence is 15 residues long. The V gene's germline CDR1 is SSHAT and CDR2 FNYEAQ (reference sequence). DNA for the CDR3: TGTGCTAGCAGCTTGATTTCGGTGAGGTACAATGAGCAGTTCTTC. Protein product: CASSLISVRYNEQFF.

The chain combines TRBV5-5 with TRBJ2-6; 7 bases agree with TRBD1. Germline values: CDR1 SGHKS, CDR2 YYEKEE (reference sequence). This CDR3 has 17 amino acids. V lost 4 bases and J lost 0; bases outside the gene matches: 7. The DNA for the CDR3 is TGTGCCAGCAGCCTAGGGGGCCTAACCTCTGGGGCCAACGTCCTGACTTTC. Translation: CASSLGGLTSGANVLTF.

The V gene is TRBV30, the J gene TRBJ1-5, with D tentatively TRBD1 (5 bases). CDR1 and CDR2 from the germline V gene are GTSNPN and SVGIG (reference sequence). The germline V and J ends were trimmed by 3 bases and 7 bases, with 10 bases remaining between them. The CDR3 loop spans 12 amino acids. The CDR3 DNA reads TGTGCCTGGAGCGGAGGGGCCCAGCCCCAGCATTTT. Translated, it gives CAWSGGAQPQHF.

The CDR3 DNA is TGCGCCAACCGACTACAGGGACGACTGGATAATGAGCAGTTCTTC. Translated, it gives CANRLQGRLDNEQFF. This rearrangement joins TRBV4-1 to TRBJ2-1; a weak D match, TRBD1 (6 bases). Trimming removed 10 bases at V and 7 bases at J, with 23 bases between. The germline gives CDR1 MGHRA, CDR2 YSYEKL. The CDR3 is 15 residues long.

CDR3 in amino acids: CASSLELEQFF. The CDR3 DNA sequence: TGTGCCAGCAGCTTAGAGCTGGAGCAGTTCTTC. The chain joins TRBV7-9 to TRBJ2-1; D is undetermined. Germline values: CDR1 SEHNR, CDR2 FQNEAQ (reference sequence). V was cut by 1 base and J by 10 bases, with 5 bases left in between. The CDR3 consists of 11 residues.

The rearrangement links TRBV5-4 to TRBJ1-6; 7 positions agree with TRBD1. Germline V lookup: CDR1 SGHNT, CDR2 YYREEE (reference sequence). V lost 3 bases and J lost 9; bases outside the gene matches: 9. The CDR3 spans 15 residues. Here the CDR3 DNA reads TGTGCCAGCAGCTCGGTTGGACAGGCGAGTTCACCCCTCCACTTT. Residues: CASSSVGQASSPLHF.

A few counts support this clone. The chain has TRBV29-1 and TRBJ2-3, with D maybe TRBD2 (7 bases). V was trimmed by 6 bases and J by 5 bases, leaving 12 bases between them. This CDR3 spans 12 amino acids. Germline CDR1 reads SQVTM; CDR2 reads ANQGSEA. The CDR3 nucleotides read TGCAGCGTCCGGGGGGCCGGAGATACGCAGTATTTT. It specifies CSVRGAGDTQYF.

The genes are TRBV7-2 and TRBJ1-2; 7 positions agree with TRBD1. Germline V gene lookup returns CDR1 SGHTA and CDR2 FQGNSA. The CDR3 covers 14 residues. V lost 0 bases and J lost 4; bases outside the gene matches: 2. CDR3 amino acids: CASSLAGQLYGYTF. Written as DNA, the CDR3 is TGTGCCAGCAGCTTAGCGGGACAGCTCTATGGCTACACCTTC. The complete variable domain, with remaining parts taken from reference TRBV7-2 and TRBJ1-2, reads GAGVSQSPSNKVTEKGKDVELRCDPISGHTALYWYRQSLGQGLEFLIYFQGNSAPDKSGLPSDRFSAERTGGSVSTLTIQRTQQEDSAVYLCASSLAGQLYGYTFGSGTRLTVV.

This clone is a singleton in its sample. This chain links TRBV7-2 with TRBJ2-5; tentatively, D is TRBD1 (6 bases). CDR3 length: 13 amino acids. Trimming took off 5 bases at V and 3 bases at J, with 10 bases between the two ends. The germline V gene has CDR1 SGHTA and CDR2 FQGNSA. The CDR3, as DNA: TGTGCCAGCAGCGCACAGGGAAAAGAGACCCAGTACTTC. This translates into CASSAQGKETQYF.

The V and J genes are TRBV6-5 and TRBJ2-7; 12 bases fit TRBD2. J was trimmed by 7 bases and V by 5 bases; bases with no gene match: 6. This CDR3 spans 14 amino acids. Germline V lookup: CDR1 MNHEY, CDR2 SVGAGI. The CDR3 DNA sequence: TGTGCCAGCAGTCGACTAGCGGGAGTGGGAGAGCAGTACTTC. Translating it yields CASSRLAGVGEQYF.

The chain recombines TRBV30 with TRBJ2-4; 10 positions match TRBD2. V lost 0 bases, J lost 8 bases, and 10 bases stayed unmatched. CDR3 length: 16 residues. In germline, CDR1 is GTSNPN, CDR2 SVGIG (reference sequence). In nucleotides, the CDR3 is TGTGCCTGGAGTGTAAGGTCTAGCGGGAGAGGATACATTCAGTACTTC. It codes for CAWSVRSSGRGYIQYF.

V gene TRBV5-1 combines with J gene TRBJ1-2, with TRBD1 matching over 9 bases. The CDR3 is 15 residues long. With 4 bases clipped from V and 8 bases from J, the junction kept 12 bases outside the gene matches. CDR1 SGHRS and CDR2 YFSETQ come from the germline V gene. The CDR3 sequence: CASSPRTGDGEGYTF. The CDR3, as DNA: TGCGCCAGCAGCCCCAGGACAGGGGATGGTGAGGGCTACACCTTC.

This chain connects TRBV18 to TRBJ1-4; D uncertain. Germline CDR1 is KGHSH and CDR2 is LQKENI. The V and J ends lost 1 base and 4 bases respectively, with 10 bases between them. CDR3 length: 15 amino acids. The CDR3 coding sequence is TGTGCCAGCTCACCACGGGGAGGAGTTAATGAAAAACTGTTTTTT. Amino acid sequence: CASSPRGGVNEKLFF.

There are a few counts of this clone. J is TRBJ2-7 and V is TRBV11-2; TRBD2 might be the D (5 bases). V shed 4 bases and J shed 2 bases, with 24 bases lying between them. In germline, CDR1 is SGHAT, CDR2 FQNNGV. The length of the CDR3 is 18 residues. CDR3 loop: CASSSLGRKGASPYEQYF. In nucleotides, the CDR3 is TGTGCCAGCAGCTCTTTAGGCCGTAAGGGAGCATCCCCCTACGAGCAGTACTTC.